This T cell receptor (beta chain) was captured in a study of cytomegalovirus exposure and HLA in healthy donors. Study details: Of several hundred genotyped donors, roughly 81% grouped in the Caucasian-associated ancestry cluster.

Amplification used 60 Vbeta primers and 13 Jbeta primers. The data were produced by immunoSEQ multiplex PCR, yet TCRdb's version contains in-frame clones alone and is incomplete. Of about 110,000 clones in the sample, under 85% were seen once. CDR1 is SQVTM and CDR2 is ANQGSEA in the germline V gene. V was pared by 7 bases and J by 4 bases, with 6 bases of the junction left unmatched. The CDR3 extends over 12 amino acids. The origin of this receptor is a man aged 25 to 40 in good health and CMV-seropositive. The specimen sequenced was PBMCs. This chain links TRBV29-1 with TRBJ1-2; 7 positions agree with TRBD1. CDR3 nucleotides: TGCAGCGGAGCGACAGGGAGCTATGGCTACACCTTC. Translating gives CSGATGSYGYTF. Looking up the rest from reference TRBV29-1 and TRBJ1-2 gives the full variable domain: SAVISQKPSRDICQRGTSLTIQCQVDSQVTMMFWYRQQPGQSLTLIATANQGSEATYESGFVIDKFPISRPNLTFSTLTVSNMSPEDSSIYLCSGATGSYGYTFGSGTRLTVV.